The 21 T cell receptor beta chains below were found in one sample sequenced in a study of cytomegalovirus exposure and HLA in healthy donors. Amplification used 60 Vbeta primers and 13 Jbeta primers. Sequencing was performed with immunoSEQ multiplex PCR; in TCRdb, only in-frame clones are kept and a portion is missing. The sample lists about 120,000 clones; almost 85% were seen once. Sequenced material: PBMCs. These TCRs come from a woman aged 18 to 35 in good health and CMV-seronegative.

The genes are TRBV19 and TRBJ1-4; D uncertain. Trimming left V 3 bases short and J 3 bases short, with 11 bases between. Germline V gene sequence: CDR1 LNHDA, CDR2 SQIVND (reference sequence). The CDR3 extends over 15 amino acids. The CDR3: CASSIRGMANEKLFF. The CDR3 DNA is TGTGCCAGTAGTATTCGCGGGATGGCTAATGAAAAACTGTTTTTT.

This sequence joins TRBV14 and TRBJ1-1, with TRBD1 matching 8 bases. V was clipped by 4 bases and J by 8 bases; unmatched bases: 9. From germline, CDR1 is SGHDN and CDR2 FVKESK. The CDR3 extends over 14 amino acids. CDR3 DNA: TGTGCCAGCAGCCTTCTCCAGGGGGCTGGGGAAGCTTTCTTT. Translated: CASSLLQGAGEAFF.

This chain joins TRBV30 and TRBJ2-7; 8 bases map to TRBD1. The CDR3 is 13 residues long. The V segment lost 2 bases and the J segment 3 bases; nucleotides outside the gene matches: 3. Germline loops: CDR1 GTSNPN, CDR2 SVGIG (reference sequence). The CDR3 loop is CAWSPGQGYEQYF. CDR3 nucleotide sequence: TGTGCCTGGAGTCCAGGACAGGGCTACGAGCAGTACTTC.

This sequence joins TRBV27 and TRBJ1-5; 9 bases align to TRBD1. Trimming took 5 bases from V and 4 from J; bases not matched to a gene: 6. The length of the CDR3 is 15 residues. The germline V gene has CDR1 MNHEY and CDR2 SMNVEV (reference sequence). The CDR3 sequence is CASSGGQGFNQPQHF. CDR3 in DNA: TGTGCCAGCAGTGGGGGACAGGGCTTTAATCAGCCCCAGCATTTT.

This clone was found a few times. This chain uses TRBV5-4 with TRBJ1-1, with D maybe TRBD1 (6 bases). Trimming pared 3 bases from V and 1 base from J, leaving 7 bases between. This CDR3 comprises 13 residues. Germline CDR1 and CDR2: SGHNT and YYREEE (reference sequence). CDR3 sequence: CASSWGQNTEAFF. The CDR3 DNA reads as TGTGCCAGCAGCTGGGGACAGAACACTGAAGCTTTCTTT.

CDR3 nucleotides: TGTGCCAGCAGTGAATCGGGGGACGAGCAGTACTTC. This gives the protein CASSESGDEQYF. This chain connects TRBV6-1 to TRBJ2-7; D is perhaps TRBD2 (6 bases). Per germline, CDR1 MNHNS and CDR2 SASEGT. CDR3 length: 12 residues. V was pared by 2 bases and J by 5 bases, with 7 bases between.

V usage is TRBV7-3 and J usage is TRBJ2-7; possibly TRBD2 for D (5 bases). Trimming left V 6 bases short and J 6 bases short, with 12 bases between. Germline CDR1 reads SGHTA; CDR2 reads FQGTGA. The CDR3 totals 12 residues. Here the CDR3 DNA reads TGTGCCAGCAGTCTCTCTGAGGGCGAGCAGTACTTC. Protein sequence: CASSLSEGEQYF.

The gene calls are TRBV5-1 and TRBJ2-3, with 13 bases identical to TRBD2. V lost 4 bases to trimming and J lost 5 bases; unmatched junction nucleotides: 4. This CDR3 has 15 amino acids. The V gene's germline CDR1 is SGHRS and CDR2 YFSETQ. The CDR3 is CASSVTSGRGDTQYF. CDR3 bases: TGCGCCAGCAGCGTTACTAGCGGGAGGGGAGATACGCAGTATTTT. The full variable domain, rest sourced from reference TRBV5-1 and TRBJ2-3, is KAGVTQTPRYLIKTRGQQVTLSCSPISGHRSVSWYQQTPGQGLQFLFEYFSETQRNKGNFPGRFSGRQFSNSRSEMNVSTLELGDSALYLCASSVTSGRGDTQYFGPGTRLTVL.

This clone was counted a single time. The chain joins TRBV18 to TRBJ1-3; D remains unclear. Between the trimmed V and J ends, which lost 0 bases and 0 bases, there was a span of 12 bases. Germline CDR1 and CDR2: KGHSH and LQKENI. CDR3 length equals 17 residues. The CDR3 DNA reads as TGTGCCAGCTCACCACCGAACAGAATCAGCTCTGGAAACACCATATATTTT. Protein: CASSPPNRISSGNTIYF.

The chain carries TRBV6-5 and TRBJ1-2; TRBD1 matches 8 bases. From germline, CDR1 is MNHEY and CDR2 SVGAGI. Trimming took 5 bases from V and 6 from J; bases not matched to a gene: 8. This CDR3 contains 14 residues. The CDR3 coding sequence is TGTGCCAGCAGTCGCGACAGGGGAAGGGATGGCTACACCTTC. Translating it yields CASSRDRGRDGYTF.

V is TRBV19 and J is TRBJ1-5, with 8 nucleotides matching TRBD1. The CDR3 is 18 residues long. J was trimmed by 1 base and V by 4 bases; bases with no gene match: 12. Germline CDR1 LNHDA, CDR2 SQIVND (reference sequence). Written as DNA, the CDR3 is TGTGCCAGTAGTAGGAATAGACAGGGGAGGGGAAGCAATCAGCCCCAGCATTTT. Translated: CASSRNRQGRGSNQPQHF.

The chain employs TRBV6-5 and TRBJ2-1, with 9 bases lining up with TRBD1. Germline values: CDR1 MNHEY, CDR2 SVGAGI. This CDR3 has 14 amino acids. The V gene end was trimmed by 4 bases and the J gene end by 9 bases; junction bases not matched to a gene: 7. The CDR3: CASSLPGQGTEQFF. For the CDR3, the DNA is TGTGCCAGCAGTTTGCCGGGACAGGGTACTGAGCAGTTCTTC.

The chain employs TRBV2 and TRBJ2-4, with 8 bases aligning to TRBD1. Looked up from germline, CDR1 is SNHLY and CDR2 is FYNNEI. There are 13 residues in the CDR3. Trimming cost V 6 bases and J 9 bases; bases outside gene matches: 7. CDR3: CASSPDRGGIQYF. CDR3 nucleotide sequence: TGTGCCAGCAGCCCCGACAGGGGCGGCATTCAGTACTTC.

This clone was recorded many times. The chain uses TRBV6-1 and TRBJ2-1, with 10 bases fitting TRBD2. The J segment lost 7 bases and the V segment lost 7 bases, leaving 10 bases of the junction unmatched. Germline V gives CDR1 MNHNS, CDR2 SASEGT. The CDR3 spans 15 residues. The CDR3 DNA reads TGTGCCAGCACCCGGGAGGCTAGCGGGGGAAATGAGCAGTTCTTC. This encodes CASTREASGGNEQFF.

J is TRBJ1-4 and V is TRBV18; D might be TRBD1 (5 bases). This CDR3 region has 15 residues. CDR1 KGHSH and CDR2 LQKENI come from the germline V gene. V lost 4 bases, J lost 8 bases, and 17 bases lay in between. CDR3 sequence: CASSLDKGREEKLFF. For the CDR3, the DNA is TGTGCCAGCTCACTTGACAAGGGGCGGGAGGAAAAACTGTTTTTT.

This clone appeared once. This rearrangement joins TRBV5-1 to TRBJ1-5; TRBD1 is a possible D gene (6 bases). Germline assignment: CDR1 SGHRS and CDR2 YFSETQ. The V end lost 1 base, the J end lost 4 bases, and 15 bases lay between the germline ends. The CDR3 is 16 residues long. The CDR3 bases are TGCGCCAGCAGCTTGACCCCCGGACAGAATAATCAGCCCCAGCATTTT. As protein: CASSLTPGQNNQPQHF.

The CDR3 protein is CASTRDSYNEQFF. In DNA form, the CDR3 reads TGTGCCAGTACCAGGGACAGCTACAATGAGCAGTTCTTC. The chain links TRBV19 to TRBJ2-1, with TRBD1 matching 7 bases. Per germline, CDR1 LNHDA and CDR2 SQIVND (reference sequence). Trimming took 7 bases from V and 3 from J; bases not matched to a gene: 3. The CDR3 is 13 residues long. The entire variable domain, with the rest obtained from reference TRBV19 and TRBJ2-1, is as follows: DGGITQSPKYLFRKEGQNVTLSCEQNLNHDAMYWYRQDPGQGLRLIYYSQIVNDFQKGDIAEGYSVSREKKESFPLTVTSAQKNPTAFYLCASTRDSYNEQFFGPGTRLTVL.

This rearrangement joins TRBV5-1 to TRBJ2-4, with D tentatively TRBD2 (7 bases). Germline V lookup: CDR1 SGHRS, CDR2 YFSETQ. V was shortened by 4 bases and J by 0 bases, with 17 bases between the two germline ends. This CDR3 has 17 residues. The CDR3 spells CASSRFQGGEAKNIQYF. CDR3 coding DNA: TGCGCCAGCAGCCGATTCCAAGGGGGGGAAGCCAAAAACATTCAGTACTTC.

The rearrangement joins TRBV6-6 to TRBJ1-4; no firm D call. This CDR3 has 14 amino acids. Per germline, CDR1 MNHNY and CDR2 SVGAGI (reference sequence). V gave up 2 bases and J gave up 5 bases, with 9 bases separating them. CDR3 region: CASSYGQTNEKLFF. DNA of the CDR3: TGTGCCAGCAGTTACGGGCAGACCAATGAAAAACTGTTTTTT.

J is TRBJ1-2 and V is TRBV6-5; TRBD1 matches at 8 bases. V gave up 0 bases and J gave up 0 bases; unmatched junction bases: 3. CDR1 is MNHEY, CDR2 SVGAGI, per germline. The CDR3 is made up of 16 amino acids. CDR3: CASSYSGDRTNYGYTF. CDR3 DNA sequence: TGTGCCAGCAGTTACTCCGGGGACAGGACTAACTATGGCTACACCTTC.

Only one count was recorded for this clone. The chain combines TRBV7-9 with TRBJ2-1; 11 bases are a match to TRBD2. The germline V gene encodes CDR1 SEHNR and CDR2 FQNEAQ (reference sequence). CDR3 length: 13 amino acids. The CDR3 coding sequence is TGTTCCCTTGGGACTAGCGGAAACAATGAGCAGTTCTTC. As protein: CSLGTSGNNEQFF.